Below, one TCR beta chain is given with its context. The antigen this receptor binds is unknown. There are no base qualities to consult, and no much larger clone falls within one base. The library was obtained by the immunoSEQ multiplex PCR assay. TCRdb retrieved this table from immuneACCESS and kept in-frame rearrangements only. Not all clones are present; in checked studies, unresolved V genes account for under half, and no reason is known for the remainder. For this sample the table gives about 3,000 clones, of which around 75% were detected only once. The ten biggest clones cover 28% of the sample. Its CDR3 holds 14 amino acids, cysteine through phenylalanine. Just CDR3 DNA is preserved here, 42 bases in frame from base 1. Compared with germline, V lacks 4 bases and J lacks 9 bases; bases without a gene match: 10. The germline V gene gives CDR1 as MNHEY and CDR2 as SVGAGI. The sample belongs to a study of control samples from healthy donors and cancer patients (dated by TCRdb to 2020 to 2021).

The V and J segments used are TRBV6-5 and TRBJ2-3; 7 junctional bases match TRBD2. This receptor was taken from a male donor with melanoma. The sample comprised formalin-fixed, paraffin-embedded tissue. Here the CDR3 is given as CASSSLGTIRTQYF. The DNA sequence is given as TGTGCCAGCAGTTCACTCGGGACTATCAGGACGCAGTATTTT.